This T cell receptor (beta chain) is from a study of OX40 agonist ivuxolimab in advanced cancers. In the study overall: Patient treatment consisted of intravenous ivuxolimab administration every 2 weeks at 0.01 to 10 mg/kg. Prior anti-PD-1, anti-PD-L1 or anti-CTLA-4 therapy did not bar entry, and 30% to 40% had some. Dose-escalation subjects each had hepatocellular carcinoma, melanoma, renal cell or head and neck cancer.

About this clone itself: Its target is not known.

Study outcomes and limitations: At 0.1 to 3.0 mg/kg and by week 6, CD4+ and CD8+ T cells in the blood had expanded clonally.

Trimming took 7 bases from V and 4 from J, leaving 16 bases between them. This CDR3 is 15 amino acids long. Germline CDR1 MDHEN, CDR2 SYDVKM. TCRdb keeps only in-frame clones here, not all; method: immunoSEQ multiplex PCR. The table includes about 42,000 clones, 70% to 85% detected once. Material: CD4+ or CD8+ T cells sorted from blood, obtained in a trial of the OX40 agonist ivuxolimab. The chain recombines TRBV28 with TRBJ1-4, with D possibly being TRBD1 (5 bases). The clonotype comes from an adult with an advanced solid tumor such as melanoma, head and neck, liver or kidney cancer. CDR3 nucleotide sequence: TGTGCCAGCAAAACCTATGGGGGGTTTAATGAAAAACTGTTTTTT. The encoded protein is CASKTYGGFNEKLFF.